The rows below give T cell receptor beta chains drawn from one sample of a study of blood T cell repertoires in COVID-19. The method was immunoSEQ multiplex PCR; TCRdb's version includes in-frame clones alone and lacks a portion of them. This sample has 100,000 to 140,000 clones, with 84% found just once. The sample consisted of peripheral blood. These receptors were taken from a human donor in a cohort sampled during active COVID-19. CDR3s include the opening cysteine and the closing phenylalanine or tryptophan. Fields, in order: CDR3 protein, CDR3 DNA, D gene, V gene, J gene. The D gene is left open where the match is weak.

CDR3 protein: CASSPRQGGTGELFF
CDR3 DNA: TGTGCCAGCAGCCCCCGTCAGGGAGGCACCGGGGAGCTGTTTTTT
D gene: NA
V gene: TRBV7-2
J gene: TRBJ2-2

CDR3 protein: CASDGSGANVLTF
CDR3 DNA: TGTGCCAGCGACGGGTCTGGGGCCAACGTCCTGACTTTC
D gene: NA
V gene: TRBV12-3/TRBV12-4
J gene: TRBJ2-6

CDR3 protein: CASRSTSGRDTQYF
CDR3 DNA: TGTGCCAGCAGGTCGACTAGCGGGAGGGATACGCAGTATTTT
D gene: TRBD2
V gene: TRBV6-6
J gene: TRBJ2-3

CDR3 protein: CASSPWTGGNIQYF
CDR3 DNA: TGTGCCAGTAGTCCCTGGACAGGGGGAAACATTCAGTACTTC
D gene: TRBD1
V gene: TRBV19
J gene: TRBJ2-4

CDR3 protein: CASSYPGQGGSGYTF
CDR3 DNA: TGTGCCAGCAGTTACCCCGGACAGGGGGGAAGTGGCTACACCTTC
D gene: TRBD1
V gene: TRBV6-5
J gene: TRBJ1-2

CDR3 protein: CASSSQDRGLTEAFF
CDR3 DNA: TGTGCCAGCAGCTCCCAGGACAGGGGATTGACTGAAGCTTTCTTT
D gene: TRBD1
V gene: TRBV7-2
J gene: TRBJ1-1

CDR3 protein: CASSGLGATNEKLFF
CDR3 DNA: TGTGCCAGTAGTGGATTAGGAGCAACTAATGAAAAACTGTTTTTT
D gene: NA
V gene: TRBV19
J gene: TRBJ1-4

CDR3 protein: CSVGTGSNQPQHF
CDR3 DNA: TGCAGCGTTGGGACAGGGAGCAATCAGCCCCAGCATTTT
D gene: TRBD1
V gene: TRBV29-1
J gene: TRBJ1-5

CDR3 protein: CASSRPGNAAKNIQYF
CDR3 DNA: TGTGCCAGCAGTAGACCAGGGAATGCGGCCAAAAACATTCAGTACTTC
D gene: NA
V gene: TRBV28
J gene: TRBJ2-4

CDR3 protein: CAISLDRGLDGYTF
CDR3 DNA: TGTGCCATCAGTCTAGACAGGGGCCTTGATGGCTACACCTTC
D gene: TRBD1
V gene: TRBV10-3
J gene: TRBJ1-2